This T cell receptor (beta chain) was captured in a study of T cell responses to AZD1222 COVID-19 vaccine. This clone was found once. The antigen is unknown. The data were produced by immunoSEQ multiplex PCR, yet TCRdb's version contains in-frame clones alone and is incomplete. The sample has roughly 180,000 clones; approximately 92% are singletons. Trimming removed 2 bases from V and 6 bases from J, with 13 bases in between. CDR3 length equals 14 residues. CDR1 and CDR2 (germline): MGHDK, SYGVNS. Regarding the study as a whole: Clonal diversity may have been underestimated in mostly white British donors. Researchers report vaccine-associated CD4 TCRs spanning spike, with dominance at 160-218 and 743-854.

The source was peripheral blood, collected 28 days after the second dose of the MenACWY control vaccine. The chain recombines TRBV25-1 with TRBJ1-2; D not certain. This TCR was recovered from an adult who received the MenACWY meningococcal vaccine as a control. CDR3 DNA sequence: TGTGCCAGCAGTGAAAATAAAGGGAGGAATGGCTACACCTTC. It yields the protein CASSENKGRNGYTF.